This T cell receptor beta chain was identified during a study of blood T cell repertoires in COVID-19. Using immunoSEQ multiplex PCR, the repertoire was profiled, and TCRdb retains in-frame clones only, with some absent. Of more than 95,000 clones listed, about 81% are singletons. Losses at the gene ends were 9 bases for V and 2 bases for J; bases not matched to a gene: 5. This CDR3 is built from 13 residues. The germline V gene has CDR1 SGHNT and CDR2 YYREEE (reference sequence). The TCR sequence derives from a man aged 55-75 years with acute or convalescent COVID-19. Sequenced: peripheral blood. The chain couples TRBV5-4 to TRBJ1-5, with TRBD1 matching 7 bases. For the CDR3, the DNA is TGTGCCACCGGAGGACAGGGCAATCAGCCCCAGCATTTT. This encodes CATGGQGNQPQHF.